This T cell receptor beta chain derives from a study of cytomegalovirus exposure and HLA in healthy donors. Both 60 Vbeta primers and 13 Jbeta primers went into the PCR. Clones were read by immunoSEQ multiplex PCR, and TCRdb kept only the in-frame ones, dropping some. The sample contains some 180,000 clones, 75% of which appear only once. Overall study findings and caveats: Exclusion applied to some V segments, including TRBV6-2 and TRBV6-3, as they were indistinguishable. When analyzed later, a missense DCLRE1C variant was found to be linked to TCR beta V- and J-gene trimming. It was reported that TCR beta sequences correctly inferred the HLA-A and HLA-B alleles for most subjects. Rare sequences made up most TCRs, while some public TCRs were found in many donors.

Remarks on this clone: Its antigen is not known.

Germline V gene data show CDR1 as MGHDK and CDR2 as SYGVNS. This CDR3 has 16 residues. V shed 6 bases and J shed 0 bases, with 15 bases lying between them. This receptor was obtained from a male donor in good health and CMV-seronegative. The J gene is TRBJ1-5, the V gene TRBV25-1; possible D gene TRBD1, 5 bases. The sample comprised PBMCs. This CDR3 is CASSPAGVYSNQPQHF. CDR3 coding DNA: TGTGCCAGCAGCCCGGCGGGGGTTTATAGCAATCAGCCCCAGCATTTT.